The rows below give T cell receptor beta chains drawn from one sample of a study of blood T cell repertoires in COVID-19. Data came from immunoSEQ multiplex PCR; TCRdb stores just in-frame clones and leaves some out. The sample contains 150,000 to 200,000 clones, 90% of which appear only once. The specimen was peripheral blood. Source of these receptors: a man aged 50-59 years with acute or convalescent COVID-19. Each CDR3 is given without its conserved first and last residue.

CDR3 protein: ASSQAAGANVLT; V gene: TRBV4-3; CDR3 length: 12
CDR3 protein: ASSGQLLSETQY; V gene: TRBV19; CDR3 length: 12
CDR3 protein: ASSSTGTGASDEKLF; V gene: TRBV5-1; CDR3 length: 15
CDR3 protein: ASSSGLFSSYNEQF; V gene: TRBV19; CDR3 length: 14
CDR3 protein: ASSLVLDADSNQPQH; V gene: TRBV7-2; CDR3 length: 15
CDR3 protein: ASSPGAGRAGNTIY; V gene: TRBV18; CDR3 length: 14
CDR3 protein: ASNPDRGTEAF; V gene: TRBV2; CDR3 length: 11
CDR3 protein: ASEGTSGMGDTQY; V gene: TRBV28; CDR3 length: 13
CDR3 protein: ASSSDMSGSRFEQY; V gene: TRBV7-9; CDR3 length: 14
CDR3 protein: ASGGQNSYNEQF; V gene: TRBV5-1; CDR3 length: 12
CDR3 protein: ASSQDGQGTYGYT; V gene: TRBV3-1/TRBV3-2; CDR3 length: 13
CDR3 protein: AIRQTGGNYGYT; V gene: TRBV10-3; CDR3 length: 12
CDR3 protein: SVREGAAGNTIY; V gene: TRBV29-1; CDR3 length: 12
CDR3 protein: ASSEGTGGLNRVAF; V gene: TRBV9; CDR3 length: 14
CDR3 protein: ASRRTGGGSRGYT; V gene: TRBV19; CDR3 length: 13
CDR3 protein: ASTVGTGGTYEQY; V gene: TRBV2; CDR3 length: 13
CDR3 protein: ASSQDKGKYEQY; V gene: TRBV5-1; CDR3 length: 12
CDR3 protein: ASRQGEFATNEKLF; V gene: TRBV5-1; CDR3 length: 14
CDR3 protein: ASSRNSTKNTEAF; V gene: TRBV4-2; CDR3 length: 13
CDR3 protein: ASSPWTGTYEQY; V gene: TRBV2; CDR3 length: 12
CDR3 protein: ATSRVGGGPHEQY; V gene: TRBV15; CDR3 length: 13
CDR3 protein: ASSPHTRQGGGNTIY; V gene: TRBV5-1; CDR3 length: 15
CDR3 protein: ASSQETSVSYNEQF; V gene: TRBV4-1; CDR3 length: 14
CDR3 protein: ASSLASRWDEQF; V gene: TRBV7-2; CDR3 length: 12
CDR3 protein: ASSRRQGWNTEAF; V gene: TRBV19; CDR3 length: 13
CDR3 protein: ASSFLNEQF; V gene: TRBV14; CDR3 length: 9
CDR3 protein: ASSLGQGADEQF; V gene: TRBV5-4; CDR3 length: 12
CDR3 protein: ASSSIGGPNYIQY; V gene: TRBV27; CDR3 length: 13
CDR3 protein: ATSGGSGIKTQY; V gene: TRBV24-1; CDR3 length: 12
CDR3 protein: ASSYLQGYNSPLH; V gene: TRBV6-5; CDR3 length: 13
CDR3 protein: ASSLRPSGGDNSPLH; V gene: TRBV3-1/TRBV3-2; CDR3 length: 15
CDR3 protein: ATSDPPGGHTGELF; V gene: TRBV24-1; CDR3 length: 14
CDR3 protein: ASSSLGGGLSSYNSPLH; V gene: TRBV27; CDR3 length: 17
CDR3 protein: ASSRLTDRTANYGYT; V gene: TRBV28; CDR3 length: 15
CDR3 protein: ASSLELSTGANVLT; V gene: TRBV28; CDR3 length: 14
CDR3 protein: ASTLGGANEKLF; V gene: TRBV28; CDR3 length: 12
CDR3 protein: ASSPNTGMEAF; V gene: TRBV27; CDR3 length: 11
CDR3 protein: SVVGGQAYEQY; V gene: TRBV29-1; CDR3 length: 11
CDR3 protein: AWRTGGTAQF; V gene: TRBV30; CDR3 length: 10
CDR3 protein: ASSPGSGSFSYNEQF; V gene: TRBV14; CDR3 length: 15
CDR3 protein: ASSETDNNYGYT; V gene: TRBV6-1; CDR3 length: 12
CDR3 protein: ASSLGSGVGLYGYT; V gene: TRBV7-2; CDR3 length: 14
CDR3 protein: ASSQGTAFHT; V gene: TRBV4-1; CDR3 length: 10
CDR3 protein: ASSLSGTGYSNQPQH; V gene: TRBV27; CDR3 length: 15
CDR3 protein: ASSSPRDRGAANEQF; V gene: TRBV7-9; CDR3 length: 15
CDR3 protein: ASSLDRGQETQY; V gene: TRBV11-2; CDR3 length: 12